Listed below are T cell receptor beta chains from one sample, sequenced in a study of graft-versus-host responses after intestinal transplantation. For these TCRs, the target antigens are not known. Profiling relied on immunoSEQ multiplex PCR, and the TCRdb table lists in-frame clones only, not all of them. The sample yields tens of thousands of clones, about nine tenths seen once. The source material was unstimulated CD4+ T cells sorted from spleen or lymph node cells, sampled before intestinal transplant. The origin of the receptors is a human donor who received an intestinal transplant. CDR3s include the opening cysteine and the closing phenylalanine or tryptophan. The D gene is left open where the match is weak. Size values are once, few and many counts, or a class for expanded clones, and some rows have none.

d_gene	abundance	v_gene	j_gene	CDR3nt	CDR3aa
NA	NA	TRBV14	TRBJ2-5	TGTGCCAGCAGCCCCCCCCTGGGGGCCCCGGGGCAAGAGACCCAGTACTTC	CASSPPLGAPGQETQYF
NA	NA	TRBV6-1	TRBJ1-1	TGTGCCAGCAGTGTTTGGGGGCTGAACACTGAAGCTTTCTTT	CASSVWGLNTEAFF
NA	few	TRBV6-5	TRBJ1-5	TGTGCCAGCAGACCGGACAGCCAGCTCAATCAGCCCCAGCATTTT	CASRPDSQLNQPQHF
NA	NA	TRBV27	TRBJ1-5	TGTGCCAGCAGTTCCGCGGACACAAGCAATCAGCCCCAGCATTTT	CASSSADTSNQPQHF
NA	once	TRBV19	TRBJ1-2	TGTGCCAGTAGTAGTGTCCCGGTGGACTATGGCTACACCTTC	CASSSVPVDYGYTF
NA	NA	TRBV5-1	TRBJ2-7	TGCGCCAGCAGCCCCCGGACAGACCCCTACGAGCAGTACTTC	CASSPRTDPYEQYF
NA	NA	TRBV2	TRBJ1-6	TGTGCCAGCAGACAAACAGATAAGAATTCACCCCTCCACTTT	CASRQTDKNSPLHF
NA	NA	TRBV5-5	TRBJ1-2	TGTGCCAGCAGCTTAGGCGGTCCGGGCTACACCTTC	CASSLGGPGYTF
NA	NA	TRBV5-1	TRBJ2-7	TGCGCCAGCAGCTTACGAGATCGGGACTACGAGCAGTACTTC	CASSLRDRDYEQYF
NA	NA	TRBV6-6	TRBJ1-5	TGTGCCAGCAGTGCCGGGCCCTCCGGGGATCAGCCCCAGCATTTT	CASSAGPSGDQPQHF
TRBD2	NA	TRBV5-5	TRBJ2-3	TGTGCCAGCACCATCCCCGCGGGGGGTAGACCGGATCCGACAGATACGCAGTATTTT	CASTIPAGGRPDPTDTQYF
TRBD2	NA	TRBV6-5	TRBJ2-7	TGTGCCAGCAGTTACTCGTCCAGGACTAGCGACGAGCAGTACTTC	CASSYSSRTSDEQYF
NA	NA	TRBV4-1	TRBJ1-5	TGCGCCAGCAGCCAAGAGCCAGGTTTCGCCAATCAGCCCCAGCATTTT	CASSQEPGFANQPQHF
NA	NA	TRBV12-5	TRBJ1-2	TGTGCTAGTGGTTCACCCCCGTGGGGGGGCGGTCATGGCTACACCTTC	CASGSPPWGGGHGYTF
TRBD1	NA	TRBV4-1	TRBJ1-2	TGCGCCAGCAGCCGCCCTGGGGAAGACAGGGGTGGCTACACCTTC	CASSRPGEDRGGYTF
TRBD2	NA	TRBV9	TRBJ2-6	TGTGCCAGCAGCGGTACCGGGACTAGGAACTCTGGGGCCAACGTCCTGACTTTC	CASSGTGTRNSGANVLTF
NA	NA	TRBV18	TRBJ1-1	TGTGCCAGCTCACCGGCGGCAGCCACTGAAGCTTTCTTT	CASSPAAATEAFF
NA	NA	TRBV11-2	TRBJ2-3	TGTGCCAGCAGCCAGAGGCAGGGGCGAACAGATACGCAGTATTTT	CASSQRQGRTDTQYF
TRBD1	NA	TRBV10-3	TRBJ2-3	TGTGCCATCAGTGTACAGGGGGCAGAGGATACGCAGTATTTT	CAISVQGAEDTQYF
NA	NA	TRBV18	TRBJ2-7	TGTGCCAGCTCAACGGGACATCCCTACGAGCAGTACTTC	CASSTGHPYEQYF
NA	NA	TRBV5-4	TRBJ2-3	TGTGCCAGCAGCCCTGGGGGGGCGCCCCCAGATACGCAGTATTTT	CASSPGGAPPDTQYF
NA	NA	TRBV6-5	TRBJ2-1	TGTGCCAGCAGTTACTCTCGGGCTAGCCCCTACAATGAGCAGTTCTTC	CASSYSRASPYNEQFF
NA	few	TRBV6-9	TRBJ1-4	TGTGCCAGCAGTCCAACGGGTCCTGGTGAAAAACTGTTTTTT	CASSPTGPGEKLFF
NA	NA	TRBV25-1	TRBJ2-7	TGTGCCAGCAGTGTCGGCAGGGAAAAACAGTACTTC	CASSVGREKQYF
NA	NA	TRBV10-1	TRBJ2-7	TGCGCCAGCAGTGAGTCCCGGTCCTACGAGCAGTACTTC	CASSESRSYEQYF
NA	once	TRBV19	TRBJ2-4	TGTGCCAGTAGATCGCGGGCTAACATTCAGTACTTC	CASRSRANIQYF
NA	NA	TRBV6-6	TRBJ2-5	TGTGCCAGCAGTTACTCAACTAGCGCCGCAGGGGCCCAGTACTTC	CASSYSTSAAGAQYF
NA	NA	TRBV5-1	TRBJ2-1	TGCGCCAGCAGCCCTCCGAACAGGGATAACCCCTACAATGAGCAGTTCTTC	CASSPPNRDNPYNEQFF
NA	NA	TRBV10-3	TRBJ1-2	TGTGCCATCAGCACACCAGCGGGGAGCATGGGCTATGGCTACACCTTC	CAISTPAGSMGYGYTF
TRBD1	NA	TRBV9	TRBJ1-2	TGTGCCAGCAGTGTTTTTGGGACAGGGTCTCATTACACCTTC	CASSVFGTGSHYTF
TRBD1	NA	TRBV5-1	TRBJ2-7	TGCGCCAGCAGCGCGGGACAGGGCTCCTACGAGCAGTACTTC	CASSAGQGSYEQYF
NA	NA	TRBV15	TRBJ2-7	TGTGCCACCAGCAGAGATCAGGGGACCTACGAGCAGTACTTC	CATSRDQGTYEQYF
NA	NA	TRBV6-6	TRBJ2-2	TGTGCCAGCAGTTTATTCGGCAGGGGTCTCGGGGAGCTGTTTTTT	CASSLFGRGLGELFF
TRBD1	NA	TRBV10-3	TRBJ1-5	TGTGCCATCAGTGATGGGACAGGGGGCGGTAGCAATCAGCCCCAGCATTTT	CAISDGTGGGSNQPQHF
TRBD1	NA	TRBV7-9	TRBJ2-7	TGTGCCAGCAGAGAACAGGGGGCTGGTGAGCAGTACTTC	CASREQGAGEQYF
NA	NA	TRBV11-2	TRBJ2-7	TGTGCCAGCAGCTTCGGCGGGGTTCCCTCCTACGAGCAGTACTTC	CASSFGGVPSYEQYF
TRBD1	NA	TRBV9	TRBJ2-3	TGTGCCAGCACCGGGGACAGGGGAGTGGCAGATACGCAGTATTTT	CASTGDRGVADTQYF
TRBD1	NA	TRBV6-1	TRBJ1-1	TGTGCCAGCAGTTCAGGACAGGGGGGGACTGAAGCTTTCTTT	CASSSGQGGTEAFF
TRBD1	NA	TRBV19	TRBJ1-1	TGTGCCAGTGCCACAGGGGTGGACACTGAAGCTTTCTTT	CASATGVDTEAFF
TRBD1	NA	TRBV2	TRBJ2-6	TGTGCCAGCGGGGAGAAAACCGGGACAGGGGGAGCTGGGGCCAACGTCCTGACTTTC	CASGEKTGTGGAGANVLTF